This T cell receptor beta chain stems from a study of CD8+CD57+ T cells in acquired aplastic anemia. Many counts were recorded for this clonotype. The antigen is unknown. Genomic DNA constituted the template upon which TCR beta VDJ and CDR3 profiling was performed. TCRdb itself ran the reads through MiXCR, one entry per CDR3 protein. The data contain hundreds of thousands of distinct CDR3 sequences, 65% to 80% of them singletons. The CDR3 loop spans 14 amino acids. Germline CDR1 ENHRY, CDR2 SYGVKD. Trimming left V 3 bases short and J 4 bases short, with 13 bases between. Study results and limitations: Statistical testing detected no significant gap in CD8+ Simpson's diversity between patients and controls.

Sequenced input: sorted CD4+, CD8+, or CD8+CD57+ T cells (not recorded which) from PBMCs. The chain is built from TRBV10-3 and TRBJ2-7; a possible D gene is TRBD2 (6 bases). This clonotype was obtained from a human donor in good health, serving as a control. As DNA, the CDR3 is TGTGCCATCAGTGAAAGGTCTAGCGTATACGAGCAGTACTTC. Encoded protein: CAISERSSVYEQYF.